Detailed here is one T cell receptor (beta chain). The specificity of this receptor is unknown. At one boundary the junction diverges from the germline segment, which might be a read error. These data originate in a study of CD8+CD57+ T cells in acquired aplastic anemia (dated by TCRdb to the late 2010s). For the study in its entirety: On average, sorted CD4+ and CD8+ cells yielded around 3.5 ug of extracted DNA, with a range of about 0.17 to 27.4 ug. A CD8+CD57+ expansion meant a frequency higher than the mean frequency seen in healthy subjects. Overall study results and their limits: No significant difference in CD8+ Simpson's diversity was found between patients and healthy controls (P=0.060). Although 25 to 30 CD8+ CDR3 sequences were shared by patients and controls, these sequences appeared highly expressed in patients and within the immunodominant clones of patients.

Genomic DNA was used as template for profiling of TCR beta VDJ combinations and CDR3 sequences. An Illumina HiSeq 2000 was used for TCR repertoire sequencing. The original pipeline was this. TRBV/TRBJ rearrangement plots, CDR3 size and DJ length profiles, and Simpson's diversity index were used to evaluate the repertoires. The most abundant DNA sequence in the deep sequencing data was taken as the immunodominant clone. CDR3 amino acid sequences were checked for sharing across subjects and were also compared against the VDJdb database and published repertoires. The raw public reads went through TCRdb reprocessing: fastp at Q25, MiXCR clone calling, in-frame beta chains kept. A single entry per CDR3 protein holds the most common genes and DNA from its merged rows. The V and J calls, along with clone size, are taken from TCRdb and not from the paper's own processing. Within this sample are about 200,000 distinct CDR3 sequences, with more than 55% of them counted one time only. The ten biggest clones cover around 60% of the sample.

The patients picked for sequencing were ones in whom flow cytometry had shown an expansion of CD8+CD57+ cells. Every patient had severe acquired aplastic anemia, diagnosed using the International Study of Aplastic Anemia and Agranulocytosis and Camitta criteria. No therapy had been received by the patients at the time of blood sampling. TCR repertoires of sorted CD4+ and CD8+ blood T cells from severe aplastic anemia patients and healthy subjects were deep-sequenced in the study. Patients were enrolled in the USA under clinicaltrials.gov protocols 00001620, 01623167, 00001397, 00071045, 00081523 and 00961064. Ficoll-Paque density gradient centrifugation was used to isolate peripheral blood mononuclear cells. Before DNA extraction, CD4+ and CD8+ T cells were sorted with FACS or magnetic beads. The TCR was taken from a human donor with aplastic anemia. Sequenced sample: sorted CD4+, CD8+, or CD8+CD57+ T cells (not recorded which) from PBMCs.

In nucleotides, the sequence is TGCAGTGCTAGAGGTGGCACAAAGGTGCCCTCTGTAAACACCATATATTTT. It translates to CSARGGTKVPSVNTIYF. This receptor chain uses TRBV20-1 and TRBJ1-3, with no confidently assigned D gene. Its CDR3 holds 17 amino acids, cysteine through phenylalanine. Kept here is only the CDR3 DNA, which spans 51 bases and is read in frame from base 1. For CDR1 and CDR2, the germline V gene (reference sequence) lists DFQATT and SNEGSKA.